This T cell receptor (beta chain) was sequenced during a study of early T cells in non-severe SARS-CoV-2 infection. Study outcomes and limitations: Matching results from VDJdb favored anti-spike CD8 responses, leaving private and CD4 specificities undetected.

Researchers attached unique molecular identifiers to individual cDNA molecules. MiXCR, run by TCRdb on the 5' RACE reads, gives a single entry per CDR3 protein. The sample has about 56,000 distinct CDR3 sequences, 10% to 15% seen once. The CDR3 length is 13 residues. Trimming took off 3 bases at V and 1 base at J, with 6 bases between the two ends. Per the germline V gene, CDR1 is KGHSH and CDR2 is LQKENI. This clonotype was seen ten or more times. Its specificity is not known. Sequences were obtained from whole blood. The receptor's source is an adult who was a healthcare worker with PCR-confirmed SARS-CoV-2 infection or an uninfected control (not recorded which). The genes are TRBV18 and TRBJ2-5; D gene uncertain. The CDR3 region has the DNA TGTGCCAGCTCACCCATATCCCAAGAGACCCAGTACTTC. Amino acid sequence: CASSPISQETQYF.